This is a list of T cell receptor beta chains from one sample in a study of blood T cells in healthy people across ages. TCRdb re-called the 5' RACE reads through MiXCR, storing one row per CDR3 protein. The sample has 590,000 or so distinct CDR3 sequences; around 31% are singletons. The specimen sequenced was blood. These receptors originate from an elderly woman in good health. Each CDR3 is given with its conserved first and last residue. A D gene is named only where the DNA matches it firmly. A row's size may be missing; if present it is once, few, many or a size class.

TRBD1	TRBJ2-7	many	TRBV20-1	CIALTGTESYEQYF	TGCATTGCTCTTACCGGGACAGAATCCTACGAGCAGTACTTC
NA	TRBJ1-1	NA	TRBV6-1	CASSAPGALRTFF	TGTGCCAGCAGTGCCCCAGGGGCTTTAAGAACTTTCTTT
NA	TRBJ2-7	NA	TRBV14	CASSLRRDSSYEQYF	TGTGCCAGCAGCCTCAGGCGGGACAGCTCCTACGAGCAGTACTTC
TRBD1	TRBJ1-2	few	TRBV27	CASSLAGGVGYTF	TGTGCCAGCAGTTTAGCAGGGGGCGTTGGCTACACCTTC
NA	TRBJ2-5	NA	TRBV13	CASSYPSANEQYF	TGTGCCAGCAGCTACCCTAGCGCCAATGAGCAGTACTTC
NA	TRBJ1-4	many	TRBV20-1	CSAGSFEKLFF	TGCAGTGCGGGGTCGTTCGAAAAACTGTTTTTT
NA	TRBJ1-4	few	TRBV30	CAWSVDGGRNEKLFF	TGTGCCTGGAGTGTAGACGGGGGCCGGAATGAAAAACTGTTTTTT
NA	TRBJ2-7	NA	TRBV20-1	CSAPKEGQLTLYNEQYF	TGCAGTGCTCCAAAAGAGGGACAACTTACGCTCTACAATGAGCAGTACTTC
TRBD1	TRBJ1-1	once	TRBV7-8	CASSFRRTGNTEAFF	TGTGCCAGCAGCTTCCGGAGGACAGGGAACACTGAAGCTTTCTTT
TRBD2	TRBJ2-5	NA	TRBV20-1	CSAQGGGLAGGPAQETQYF	TGCAGTGCCCAAGGGGGAGGGTTAGCGGGGGGGCCGGCCCAAGAGACCCAGTACTTC
TRBD1	TRBJ2-1	NA	TRBV11-2	CASSLRVRDRGGYEQFF	TGTGCCAGCAGCTTAAGGGTACGGGACAGGGGGGGATATGAGCAGTTCTTC
TRBD2	TRBJ2-5	many	TRBV12-5	CASGEGLAGGVETQYF	TGTGCTAGTGGCGAAGGACTAGCGGGGGGCGTCGAGACCCAGTACTTC
TRBD2	TRBJ2-1	once	TRBV2	CASRGGINEQFF	TGTGCCAGCAGGGGGGGGATCAATGAGCAGTTCTTC
NA	TRBJ2-3	many	TRBV27	CASSYTPGLTDTQYF	TGTGCCAGCAGTTACACACCGGGACTTACAGATACGCAGTATTTT
TRBD1	TRBJ1-2	many	TRBV7-9	CASSPDRESYGYTF	TGTGCCAGCAGCCCGGACAGGGAGAGCTATGGCTACACCTTC
NA	TRBJ2-5	NA	TRBV27	CASSLSTGLQGTQYF	TGTGCCAGCAGTTTATCTACCGGCCTCCAAGGGACCCAGTACTTC
NA	TRBJ2-3	many	TRBV27	CASSLTRLADTQYF	TGTGCCAGCAGTTTAACTAGACTCGCAGATACGCAGTATTTT
NA	TRBJ1-5	few	TRBV12-3/TRBV12-4	CASSSSSFRYYQPQHF	NA
NA	TRBJ2-2	many	TRBV4-2	CASSLRAMNTGELFF	TGTGCCAGCAGCCTCCGCGCGATGAACACCGGGGAGCTGTTTTTT
NA	TRBJ2-1	NA	TRBV7-9	CASSLDHPGSTTFDEQFF	TGTGCCAGCAGCTTAGACCATCCGGGGTCAACAACATTCGATGAGCAGTTCTTC
NA	TRBJ1-2	many	TRBV29-1	CSVEESGVAGNYGYTF	TGCAGCGTTGAAGAGTCAGGGGTTGCTGGGAACTATGGCTACACCTTC
NA	TRBJ2-6	NA	TRBV5-1	CASTQNAGANVLTF	TGCGCCAGCACCCAAAACGCTGGGGCCAACGTCCTGACTTTC
NA	TRBJ1-6	few	TRBV12-3/TRBV12-4	CASSRRHQLSYNSPLHF	TGTGCCAGCAGTCGACGACACCAACTCTCCTATAATTCACCCCTCCACTTT
NA	TRBJ2-1	many	TRBV2	CASSGAPARANEQFF	TGTGCCAGCAGTGGCGCCCCGGCAAGGGCCAATGAGCAGTTCTTC
NA	TRBJ1-5	NA	TRBV6-5	CASSPSRGARNQPQHF	TGTGCCAGCAGCCCCTCAAGGGGGGCGAGGAATCAGCCCCAGCATTTT
NA	TRBJ2-1	many	TRBV5-4	CASREDLNEQFF	TGTGCCAGCAGGGAGGACCTCAATGAGCAGTTCTTC
NA	TRBJ1-6	NA	TRBV6-1	CASSEAINSPLHF	TGTGCCAGCAGTGAAGCGATTAATTCACCCCTCCACTTT
NA	TRBJ2-5	many	TRBV7-2	CASSLAQGTQYF	TGTGCCAGCAGCTTAGCGCAGGGGACCCAGTACTTC
TRBD1	TRBJ2-2	NA	TRBV29-1	CSAGGTGGANTGELFF	TGCAGCGCCGGAGGGACAGGGGGCGCCAACACCGGGGAGCTGTTTTTT
TRBD2	TRBJ2-5	many	TRBV7-6	CASRRFPLSLSGGDQETQYF	TGTGCCAGCAGACGGTTCCCTCTTTCTCTTAGCGGGGGGGACCAAGAGACCCAGTACTTC
TRBD1	TRBJ1-5	many	TRBV12-3/TRBV12-4	CASSLGTGWDSNQPQHF	TGTGCCAGCAGTTTGGGGACAGGGTGGGATAGCAATCAGCCCCAGCATTTT
NA	TRBJ1-2	many	TRBV6-1	CAISRAANYGYTF	TGTGCCATAAGCAGGGCAGCTAACTATGGCTACACCTTC
TRBD1	TRBJ1-6	many	TRBV7-9	CASSLSGTGLSPLHF	TGTGCCAGCAGTTTGTCCGGGACAGGGTTGTCACCCCTCCACTTT
TRBD1	TRBJ1-3	few	TRBV12-3/TRBV12-4	CASTLKGAGASGNTIYF	TGTGCCAGCACCCTAAAGGGGGCAGGAGCCTCCGGAAACACCATATATTTT
TRBD1	TRBJ2-7	NA	TRBV12-3/TRBV12-4	CTTSPGTGQYF	TGTACCACTTCCCCCGGGACAGGGCAGTACTTC
TRBD1	TRBJ1-2	many	TRBV27	CASSWTGRAGYTF	TGTGCCAGCAGTTGGACAGGTCGGGCCGGCTACACCTTC
NA	TRBJ2-7	many	TRBV27	CASSFAGGETYEQYF	TGTGCCAGCAGTTTCGCCGGGGGAGAAACCTACGAGCAGTACTTC
NA	TRBJ1-1	many	TRBV7-9	CASSAGRGHTEAFF	TGTGCCAGCAGCGCAGGCCGGGGACACACTGAAGCTTTCTTT
NA	TRBJ2-7	many	TRBV18	CASSPSRDYEQYF	TGTGCCAGCTCACCCTCGAGGGATTACGAGCAGTACTTC
NA	TRBJ1-2	many	TRBV7-2	CASSLAAGQNYGYTF	TGTGCCAGCAGCTTAGCCGCAGGGCAGAACTATGGCTACACCTTC
NA	TRBJ2-1	many	TRBV30	CAWSFNLDEQFF	TGTGCCTGGAGTTTTAACTTGGATGAGCAGTTCTTC
NA	TRBJ1-1	NA	TRBV18	CASSPRRQGDTNTEAFF	TGTGCCAGCTCACCACGGCGTCAAGGGGATACGAACACTGAAGCTTTCTTT
TRBD1	TRBJ2-2	NA	TRBV6-5	CASKKGTGANTGELFF	TGTGCCAGCAAGAAAGGGACAGGGGCGAACACCGGGGAGCTGTTTTTT
TRBD1	TRBJ1-4	NA	TRBV10-3	CAISESTGQGNEKLFF	TGTGCCATCAGTGAGTCGACGGGACAGGGAAATGAAAAACTGTTTTTT
TRBD1	TRBJ1-6	NA	TRBV20-1	CSAAGTGIDLPPHF	TGCAGTGCTGCCGGGACAGGGATCGATTTACCCCCCCACTTT
NA	TRBJ1-1	few	TRBV3-1	CASSQAKGHQNTEAFF	TGTGCCAGCAGCCAAGCGAAAGGACACCAGAACACTGAAGCTTTCTTT
NA	TRBJ2-7	many	TRBV27	CASSLGRRGYEQYF	TGTGCCAGCAGTTTGGGGCGTAGGGGCTACGAGCAGTACTTC
NA	TRBJ1-2	few	TRBV20-1	CSARDRRNNYGYTF	TGCAGTGCTAGAGACAGGAGAAATAACTATGGCTACACCTTC
TRBD2	TRBJ2-1	many	TRBV4-2	CASSQPSSGGPSYNEQFF	TGTGCCAGCAGCCAACCCTCATCGGGAGGGCCGTCCTACAATGAGCAGTTCTTC
NA	TRBJ1-1	NA	TRBV30	CAWSARLNTEAFF	TGTGCCTGGAGTGCTAGGTTGAACACTGAAGCTTTCTTT
TRBD1	TRBJ2-7	many	TRBV5-6	CASLWGTGTGSDEQYF	TGTGCCAGCCTATGGGGGACCGGGACAGGGTCGGACGAGCAGTACTTC
NA	TRBJ2-7	once	TRBV11-2	CASRGVSYEKYF	TGTGCCAGCAGAGGGGTCAGCTACGAGAAGTACTTC
NA	TRBJ2-7	NA	TRBV5-1	CASSLDPGFFDSYEQYF	TGCGCCAGCAGCTTGGACCCCGGTTTCTTCGACTCCTACGAGCAGTACTTC
NA	TRBJ2-7	many	TRBV7-3	CASSLFSPLPGSSYEQYF	TGTGCCAGCAGCTTATTCTCCCCCTTGCCAGGGAGCTCCTACGAGCAGTACTTC
NA	TRBJ1-5	NA	TRBV20-1	CSAHTGTGQPQHF	TGCAGTGCCCATACAGGGACGGGTCAGCCCCAGCATTTT
NA	TRBJ2-1	NA	TRBV5-1	CASSLTLGGGYNEQFF	TGCGCCAGCAGTTTGACGCTCGGGGGAGGCTACAATGAGCAGTTCTTC